A selection of T cell receptor beta chains follows, all from one sample in a study of T cell responses to AZD1222 COVID-19 vaccine. Assay: immunoSEQ multiplex PCR; the TCRdb copy retains only in-frame clones and omits some. Altogether about 85,000 clones are present, 88% being singletons, with the ten largest covering 4.5% to 6%. The sequences come from peripheral blood, collected on day 0 of AZD1222 vaccination. The receptor set was obtained from an adult in good health. The conserved cysteine and the conserved F or W are not part of the CDR3 here. Each record gives: clone size, V gene, J gene, CDR3 protein. Clone size appears in some rows only: once, few, many, or a class for an expanded clone.

abundance: .
v_gene: TRBV19
j_gene: TRBJ2-1
CDR3aa: ASSLRGPSYNEQF

abundance: .
v_gene: TRBV28
j_gene: TRBJ1-2
CDR3aa: ASSFPQVYGYT

abundance: .
v_gene: TRBV7-9
j_gene: TRBJ2-5
CDR3aa: ASSLRGQFQETQY

abundance: .
v_gene: TRBV13
j_gene: TRBJ1-2
CDR3aa: ASSYSWRGAYGYT

abundance: .
v_gene: TRBV7-9
j_gene: TRBJ2-7
CDR3aa: ASANRSGTGGYEQY

abundance: .
v_gene: TRBV6-5
j_gene: TRBJ2-7
CDR3aa: ASRGFGQAHYEQY

abundance: medium-sized
v_gene: TRBV6-1
j_gene: TRBJ1-2
CDR3aa: ASSEMSGPSYGYT

abundance: .
v_gene: TRBV5-1
j_gene: TRBJ2-7
CDR3aa: ASSLAWQGGSYEQY

abundance: .
v_gene: TRBV7-6
j_gene: TRBJ1-3
CDR3aa: ASSLASPSSGNTIY

abundance: .
v_gene: TRBV27
j_gene: TRBJ2-7
CDR3aa: ASSTDGYEQY

abundance: .
v_gene: TRBV4-1
j_gene: TRBJ2-2
CDR3aa: ASSQEGMVRERITGELF

abundance: .
v_gene: TRBV7-2
j_gene: TRBJ1-2
CDR3aa: ASSEQTGLNYGYT

abundance: .
v_gene: TRBV18
j_gene: TRBJ2-7
CDR3aa: ASSRQGASSYEQY

abundance: .
v_gene: TRBV13
j_gene: TRBJ2-3
CDR3aa: ASSTRLAGVGTDTQY

abundance: .
v_gene: TRBV5-1
j_gene: TRBJ2-5
CDR3aa: ASSLAPGSQETQY

abundance: .
v_gene: TRBV9
j_gene: TRBJ2-1
CDR3aa: ASSDGLAVNNEQF

abundance: .
v_gene: TRBV10-3
j_gene: TRBJ1-1
CDR3aa: AISRDRSSNGEAF

abundance: .
v_gene: TRBV19
j_gene: TRBJ1-2
CDR3aa: ASSPDRLNYGYT

abundance: .
v_gene: TRBV18
j_gene: TRBJ2-5
CDR3aa: ASSPLKGQGLQETQY

abundance: .
v_gene: TRBV19
j_gene: TRBJ1-1
CDR3aa: ASSMGPEAF

abundance: .
v_gene: TRBV6-4
j_gene: TRBJ2-2
CDR3aa: ASSEGQGNTGELF

abundance: .
v_gene: TRBV19
j_gene: TRBJ1-1
CDR3aa: ASSILLGQGTAF

abundance: .
v_gene: TRBV28
j_gene: TRBJ1-5
CDR3aa: ASSFEDQPQH

abundance: .
v_gene: TRBV11-2
j_gene: TRBJ1-6
CDR3aa: ASSLGTGPHNSPLH

abundance: .
v_gene: TRBV2
j_gene: TRBJ1-4
CDR3aa: ASSERDEKLF

abundance: .
v_gene: TRBV24-1
j_gene: TRBJ2-7
CDR3aa: ATSDRVLGEQY

abundance: .
v_gene: TRBV3-1/TRBV3-2
j_gene: TRBJ2-1
CDR3aa: ASSQDRALQF

abundance: .
v_gene: TRBV6-2/TRBV6-3
j_gene: TRBJ2-2
CDR3aa: ASSYLGTSGKNTGELF

abundance: .
v_gene: TRBV28
j_gene: TRBJ1-1
CDR3aa: ASSSGLDRGYAF

abundance: .
v_gene: TRBV11-2
j_gene: TRBJ2-1
CDR3aa: ASSRPLTSGTREQF

abundance: .
v_gene: TRBV2
j_gene: TRBJ2-7
CDR3aa: ASSEGDGVHSYEQY

abundance: .
v_gene: TRBV15
j_gene: TRBJ2-5
CDR3aa: ATSRTTAGTGERSQY

abundance: few
v_gene: TRBV2
j_gene: TRBJ1-4
CDR3aa: ASNREATNEKLF

abundance: .
v_gene: TRBV27
j_gene: TRBJ2-2
CDR3aa: ASSLSGWNTGELF

abundance: .
v_gene: TRBV11-2
j_gene: TRBJ2-1
CDR3aa: ASSLDPGLAASYNEQF